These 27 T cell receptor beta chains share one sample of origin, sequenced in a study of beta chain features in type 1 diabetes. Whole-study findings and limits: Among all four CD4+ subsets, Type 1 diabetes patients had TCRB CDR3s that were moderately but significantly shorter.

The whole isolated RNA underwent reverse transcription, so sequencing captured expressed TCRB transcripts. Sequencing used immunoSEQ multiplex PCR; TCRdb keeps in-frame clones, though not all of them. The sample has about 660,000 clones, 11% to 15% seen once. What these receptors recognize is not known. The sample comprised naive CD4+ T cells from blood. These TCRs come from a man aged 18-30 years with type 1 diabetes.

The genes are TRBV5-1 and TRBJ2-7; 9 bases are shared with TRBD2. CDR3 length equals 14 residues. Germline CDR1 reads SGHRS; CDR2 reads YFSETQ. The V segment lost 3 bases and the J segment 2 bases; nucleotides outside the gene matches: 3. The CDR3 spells CASSSGTSPYEQYF. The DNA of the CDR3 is TGCGCCAGCAGCTCGGGGACTAGCCCCTACGAGCAGTACTTC.

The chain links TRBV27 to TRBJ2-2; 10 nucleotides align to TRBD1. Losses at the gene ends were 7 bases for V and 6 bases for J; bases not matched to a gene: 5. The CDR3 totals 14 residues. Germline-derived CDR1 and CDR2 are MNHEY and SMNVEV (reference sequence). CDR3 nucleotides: TGTGCCAGCACTAGAGGGACAGGGGCCGGGGAGCTGTTTTTT. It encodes CASTRGTGAGELFF.

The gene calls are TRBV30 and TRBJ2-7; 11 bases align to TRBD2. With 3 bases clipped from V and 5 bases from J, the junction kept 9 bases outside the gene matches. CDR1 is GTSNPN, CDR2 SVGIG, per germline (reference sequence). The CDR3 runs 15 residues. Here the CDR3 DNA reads TGTGCCTGGAGAGAACTAGCGGGAGCTCCCGACGAGCAGTACTTC. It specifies CAWRELAGAPDEQYF.

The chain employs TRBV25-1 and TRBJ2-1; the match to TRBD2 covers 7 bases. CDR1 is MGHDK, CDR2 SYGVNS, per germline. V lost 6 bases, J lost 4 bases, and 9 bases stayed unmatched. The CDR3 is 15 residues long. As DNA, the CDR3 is TGTGCCAGCAGCGCCTTGGGCGGGAGATACAATGAGCAGTTCTTC. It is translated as CASSALGGRYNEQFF.

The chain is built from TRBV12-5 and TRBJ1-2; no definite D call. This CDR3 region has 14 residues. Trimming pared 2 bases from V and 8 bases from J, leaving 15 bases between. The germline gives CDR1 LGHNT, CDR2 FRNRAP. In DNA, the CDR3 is TGTGCTAGTGGTTTGTTTGCAGGAAAAGGAGGCTACACCTTC. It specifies CASGLFAGKGGYTF.

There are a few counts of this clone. DNA for the CDR3: TGTGCCAGCAGCCCACAGGGCCCCCGGGGAGGCTACACCTTC. It specifies CASSPQGPRGGYTF. The chain uses TRBV28 and TRBJ1-2; weak D call: TRBD1 (6 bases). CDR1 MDHEN and CDR2 SYDVKM come from the germline V gene. There are 14 residues in the CDR3. Trimming left V 6 bases short and J 8 bases short, with 19 bases between.

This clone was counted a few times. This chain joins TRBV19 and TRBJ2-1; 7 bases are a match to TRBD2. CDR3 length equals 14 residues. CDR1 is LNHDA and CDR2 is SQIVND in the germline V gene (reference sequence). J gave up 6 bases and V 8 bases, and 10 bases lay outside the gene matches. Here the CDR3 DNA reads TGTGCCAGTCATGAGCGGGATCCGGCCAATGAGCAGTTCTTC. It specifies CASHERDPANEQFF.

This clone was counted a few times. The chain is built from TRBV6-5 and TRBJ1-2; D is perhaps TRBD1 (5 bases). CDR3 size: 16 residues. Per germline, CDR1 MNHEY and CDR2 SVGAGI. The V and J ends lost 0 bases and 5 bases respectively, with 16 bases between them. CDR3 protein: CASSYSGVSGFYGYTF. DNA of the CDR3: TGTGCCAGCAGTTACTCGGGGGTTTCTGGCTTTTATGGCTACACCTTC.

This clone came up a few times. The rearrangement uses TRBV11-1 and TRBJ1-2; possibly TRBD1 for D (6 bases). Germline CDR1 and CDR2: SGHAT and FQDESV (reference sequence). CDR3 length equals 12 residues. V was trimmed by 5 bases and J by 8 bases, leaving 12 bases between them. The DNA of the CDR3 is TGTGCCAGCAGCCCGGGACAAAAAGGCTACACCTTC. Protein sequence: CASSPGQKGYTF. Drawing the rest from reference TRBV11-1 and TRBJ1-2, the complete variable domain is EAEVAQSPRYKITEKSQAVAFWCDPISGHATLYWYRQILGQGPELLVQFQDESVVDDSQLPKDRFSAERLKGVDSTLKIQPAELGDSAMYLCASSPGQKGYTFGSGTRLTVV.

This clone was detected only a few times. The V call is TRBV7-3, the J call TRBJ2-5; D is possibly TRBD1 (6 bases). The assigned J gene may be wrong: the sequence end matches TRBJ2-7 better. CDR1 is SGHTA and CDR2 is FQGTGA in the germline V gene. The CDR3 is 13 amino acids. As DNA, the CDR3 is TGTGCCAGCAGTCCGTCAGGGGCCTACGAGCAGTACTTC. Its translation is CASSPSGAYEQYF.

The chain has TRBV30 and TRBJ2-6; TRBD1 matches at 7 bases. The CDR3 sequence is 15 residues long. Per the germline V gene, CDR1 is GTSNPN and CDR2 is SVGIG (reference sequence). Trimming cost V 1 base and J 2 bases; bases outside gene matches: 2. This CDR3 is CAWSATGAGANVLTF. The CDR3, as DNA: TGTGCCTGGAGTGCAACAGGGGCTGGGGCCAACGTCCTGACTTTC.

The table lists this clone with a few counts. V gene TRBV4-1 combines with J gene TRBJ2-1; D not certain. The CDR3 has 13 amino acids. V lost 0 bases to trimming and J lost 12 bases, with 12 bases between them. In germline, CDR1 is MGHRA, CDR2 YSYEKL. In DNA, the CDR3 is TGCGCCAGCAGCCAAGACGTGGGTTTCTCGCAGTTCTTC. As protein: CASSQDVGFSQFF.

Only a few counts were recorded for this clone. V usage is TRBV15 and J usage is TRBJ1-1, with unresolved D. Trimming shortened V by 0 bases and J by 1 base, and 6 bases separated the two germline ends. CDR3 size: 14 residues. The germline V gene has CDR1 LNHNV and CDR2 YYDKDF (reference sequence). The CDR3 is CATSRDPRNTEAFF. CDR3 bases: TGTGCCACCAGCAGAGACCCCCGGAACACTGAAGCTTTCTTT.

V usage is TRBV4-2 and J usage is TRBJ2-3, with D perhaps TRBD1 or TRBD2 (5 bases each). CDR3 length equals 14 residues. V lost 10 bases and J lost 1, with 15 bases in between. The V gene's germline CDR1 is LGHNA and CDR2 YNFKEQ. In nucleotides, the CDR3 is TGTGCCACCTCGGTAAGGGACGGCACAGATACGCAGTATTTT. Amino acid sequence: CATSVRDGTDTQYF.

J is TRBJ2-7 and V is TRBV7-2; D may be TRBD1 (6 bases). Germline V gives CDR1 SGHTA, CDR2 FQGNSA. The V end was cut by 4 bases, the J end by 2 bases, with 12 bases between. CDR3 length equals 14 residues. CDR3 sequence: CASSSPGTPYEQYF. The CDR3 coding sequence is TGTGCCAGCAGCTCCCCCGGGACACCCTACGAGCAGTACTTC.

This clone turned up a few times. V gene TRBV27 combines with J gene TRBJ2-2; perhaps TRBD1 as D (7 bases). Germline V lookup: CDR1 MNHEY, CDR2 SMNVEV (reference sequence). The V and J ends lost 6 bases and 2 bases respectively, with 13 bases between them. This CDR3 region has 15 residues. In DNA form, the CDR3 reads TGTGCCAGCAGGCGGGGACAGATCAACACCGGGGAGCTGTTTTTT. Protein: CASRRGQINTGELFF.

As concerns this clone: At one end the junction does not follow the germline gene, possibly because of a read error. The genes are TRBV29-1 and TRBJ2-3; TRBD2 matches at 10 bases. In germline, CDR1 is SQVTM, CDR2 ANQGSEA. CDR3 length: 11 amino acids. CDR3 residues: CSVEVLAGKNF. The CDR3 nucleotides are TGCAGCGTTGAGGTACTAGCGGGAAAGAATTTT.

The CDR3 sequence: CASSEKGSEYGTQYF. CDR3 in DNA: TGTGCCAGCAGTGAAAAGGGAAGCGAATACGGGACCCAGTACTTC. V and J are TRBV6-1 and TRBJ2-5; D call uncertain. The length of the CDR3 is 15 residues. Germline V gene sequence: CDR1 MNHNS, CDR2 SASEGT. With 2 bases removed from V and 7 bases from J, the gap between germline ends came to 17 bases.

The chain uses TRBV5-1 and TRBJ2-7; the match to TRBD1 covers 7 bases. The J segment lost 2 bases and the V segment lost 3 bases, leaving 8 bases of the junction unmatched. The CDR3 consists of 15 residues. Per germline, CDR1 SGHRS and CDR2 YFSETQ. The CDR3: CASSSPGTATYEQYF. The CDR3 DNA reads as TGCGCCAGCAGCTCTCCCGGGACAGCCACCTACGAGCAGTACTTC.

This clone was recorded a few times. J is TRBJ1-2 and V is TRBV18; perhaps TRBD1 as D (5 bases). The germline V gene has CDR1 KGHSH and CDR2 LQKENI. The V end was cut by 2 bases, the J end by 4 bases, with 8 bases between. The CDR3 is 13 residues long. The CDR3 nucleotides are TGTGCCAGCTCACCATATAGGGGCTATGGCTACACCTTC. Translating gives CASSPYRGYGYTF. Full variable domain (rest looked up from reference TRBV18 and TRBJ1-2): NAGVMQNPRHLVRRRGQEARLRCSPMKGHSHVYWYRQLPEEGLKFMVYLQKENIIDESGMPKERFSAEFPKEGPSILRIQQVVRGDSAAYFCASSPYRGYGYTFGSGTRLTVV.

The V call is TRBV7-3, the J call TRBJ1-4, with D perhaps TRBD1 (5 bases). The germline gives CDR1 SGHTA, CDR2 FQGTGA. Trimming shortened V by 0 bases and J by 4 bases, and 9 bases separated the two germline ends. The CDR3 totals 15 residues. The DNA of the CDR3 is TGTGCCAGCAGCTTAACGGGTCAGGGTAATGAAAAACTGTTTTTT. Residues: CASSLTGQGNEKLFF. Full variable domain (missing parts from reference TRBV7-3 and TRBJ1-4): GAGVSQTPSNKVTEKGKYVELRCDPISGHTALYWYRQSLGQGPEFLIYFQGTGAADDSGLPNDRFFAVRPEGSVSTLKIQRTERGDSAVYLCASSLTGQGNEKLFFGSGTQLSVL.

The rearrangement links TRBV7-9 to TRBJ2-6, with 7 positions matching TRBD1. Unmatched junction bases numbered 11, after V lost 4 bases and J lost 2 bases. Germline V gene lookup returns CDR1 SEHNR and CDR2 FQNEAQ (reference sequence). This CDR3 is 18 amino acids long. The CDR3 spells CASSSGRQGVAGANVLTF. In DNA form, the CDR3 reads TGTGCCAGCAGCTCAGGGCGGCAGGGGGTTGCTGGGGCCAACGTCCTGACTTTC.

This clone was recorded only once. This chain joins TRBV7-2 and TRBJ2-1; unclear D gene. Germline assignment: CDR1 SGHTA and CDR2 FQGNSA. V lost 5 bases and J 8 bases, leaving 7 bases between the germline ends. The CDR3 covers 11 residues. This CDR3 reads CASSRRDEQFF. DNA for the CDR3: TGTGCCAGCAGCCGAAGAGATGAGCAGTTCTTC.

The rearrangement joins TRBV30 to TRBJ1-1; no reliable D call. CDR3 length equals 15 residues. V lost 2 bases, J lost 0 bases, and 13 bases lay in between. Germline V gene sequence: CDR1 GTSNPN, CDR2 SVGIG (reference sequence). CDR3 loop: CAWSPSPILNTEAFF. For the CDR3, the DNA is TGTGCCTGGAGTCCCTCCCCCATACTGAACACTGAAGCTTTCTTT.

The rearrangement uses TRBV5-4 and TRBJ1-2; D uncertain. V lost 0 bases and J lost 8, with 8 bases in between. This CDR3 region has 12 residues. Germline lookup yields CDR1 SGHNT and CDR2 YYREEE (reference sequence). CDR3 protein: CASSLVTGGYTF. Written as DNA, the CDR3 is TGTGCCAGCAGCTTGGTCACCGGGGGCTACACCTTC.

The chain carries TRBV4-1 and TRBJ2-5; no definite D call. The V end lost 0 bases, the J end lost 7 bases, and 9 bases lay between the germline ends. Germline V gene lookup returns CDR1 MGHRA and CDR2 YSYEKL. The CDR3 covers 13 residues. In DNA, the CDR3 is TGCGCCAGCAGCCAAGATCGAGAAAGGACCCAGTACTTC. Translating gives CASSQDRERTQYF.

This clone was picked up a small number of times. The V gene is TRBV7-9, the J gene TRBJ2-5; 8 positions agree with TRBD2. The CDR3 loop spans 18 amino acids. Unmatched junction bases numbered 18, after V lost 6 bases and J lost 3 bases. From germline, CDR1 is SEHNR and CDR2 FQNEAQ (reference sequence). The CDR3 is CASRAGRPGLGVKETQYF. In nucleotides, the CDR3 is TGTGCCAGCAGAGCGGGCCGCCCGGGACTAGGGGTAAAAGAGACCCAGTACTTC.